The entry that follows covers one T cell receptor beta chain sequence. This table comes from immunoSEQ multiplex PCR, and its TCRdb copy is limited to in-frame clones, with some not included. The sample yields under 100,000 clones, about 95% seen once. The sample is drawn from a study of siplizumab effects on memory and regulatory T cells. V lost 6 bases, J lost 1 base, and 8 bases stayed unmatched. The CDR3 runs 15 residues. Germline values: CDR1 MDHEN, CDR2 SYDVKM. Sample: non-Treg CD4+ T cells sorted from blood. J is TRBJ2-7 and V is TRBV28; 8 nucleotides line up with TRBD2. This TCR derives from a human donor in good health. This chain's CDR3 is CASSSPGTSSYEQYF. The CDR3 DNA is TGTGCCAGCAGCAGCCCCGGGACTAGTTCCTACGAGCAGTACTTC. Supplemented by reference TRBV28 and TRBJ2-7, the full variable domain reads DVKVTQSSRYLVKRTGEKVFLECVQDMDHENMFWYRQDPGLGLRLIYFSYDVKMKEKGDIPEGYSVSREKKERFSLILESASTNQTSMYLCASSSPGTSSYEQYFGPGTRLTVT.